This T cell receptor (beta chain) comes out of a study of blood T cell repertoires in COVID-19 (TCRdb year 2020). In the study overall: Collaborator samples came from the United States, Italy and Spain and covered acute and convalescent phases of COVID-19. Where available, HLA class I and class II types were taken from metadata supplied by the sample provider and were not determined by assay-based typing. Subjects who had been exposed to COVID-19, were actively infected with it, or had recovered from it provided the deeply sampled blood TCRbeta repertoires that made up the dataset. Samples came from the ongoing ImmuneRACE study (first 160 participants) plus 1,254 subjects from 6 global collaborators. A de-identified subject ID, COVID-19 status, age in years and sex were almost always included in the sample metadata. A freely available public database, intended as a resource for researchers studying the immune response to SARS-CoV-2, is where the repertoires were released. The material from the prospective study consisted of cDNA or gDNA derived from T cells, B-cell-depleted T cells, or PBMCs. The research as a whole found: The amount of clinical and demographic metadata varied by source and participant and was provided uncurated.

Relative to germline, V is missing 5 bases and J is missing 4 bases, with 6 bases of the junction outside any gene match. For CDR1 and CDR2, the germline V gene lists SGHAT and FQNNGV. Taken from cysteine to phenylalanine, the CDR3 has 14 residues. Only CDR3 DNA is held: 42 bases, read in frame from base 1. In the prospective study, participants were 18 to 89 years old, resided in about two dozen geographic areas of the United States, and were enrolled through a virtual design. To assign participants to cohorts, the prospective study relied on clinical history that participants themselves reported in a screening survey and a study questionnaire. For ImmuneRACE Cohort 3, a participant was defined as recovered based on two consecutive negative NP/OP PCR tests, clearance by a healthcare professional, or resolution of symptoms. Each participant in the prospective study had whole blood, serum and a nasopharyngeal or oropharyngeal swab collected by mobile phlebotomists. Participants in the prospective study had the option to provide additional blood draws and questionnaires over a roughly two-month period. Prospective study blood samples were shipped either frozen or at room temperature before DNA extraction.

The immunoSEQ Assay, a bias-controlled multiplex PCR, was used to amplify TCRbeta CDR3 regions from genomic DNA. Regarding the original processing steps: The number of nucleated cells in each sample was estimated from the amplification of reference gene primers within the assay. To quantify the absolute abundance of each unique TCRbeta CDR3 rearrangement, sequence reads were collapsed and filtered. For each sample, productive Simpson clonality was calculated by taking the square root of Simpson's diversity index across productive rearrangements. Sourced from immuneACCESS, this table was stored by TCRdb with only in-frame sequences that have V and J called. A share of the clones is absent; for the studies checked, an unresolved V gene accounts for under half, and the remainder has no known explanation. That table gives V, J and clone size, and the DNA gave D and trimming. This sample gives approximately 200,000 clones in total; 75% to 90% of them show up just once. Clones ranked in the top ten supply around 2% of the sample.

Comments on this clone: The target of this receptor is not known. Per-base qualities were not stored, and no clone one base away is much larger.

The sample consisted of PBMCs or T cells enriched from blood (not recorded which). The chain couples TRBV11-2 to TRBJ2-5, with TRBD1 matching 8 junction bases. This TCR derives from a woman in her 30s who had recovered from COVID-19. The bases are TGTGCCAGCAGCCAGGGGGCCGCACGAGAGACCCAGTACTTC. This gives the protein CASSQGAARETQYF.